The sequence of this TCR beta chain was determined in a study of cytomegalovirus exposure and HLA in healthy donors. Study observations and caveats: Many donors carried some public TCRs, although rarity characterized most TCR sequences. The TCR clusters that emerged in the first cohort tended, a later analysis found, to co-occur in the approximately 130 validation repertoires. There were under 200 TCR beta chains listed as cytomegalovirus-associated.

The donors were in the approximately 130-subject validation cohort, distinct from the roughly 600-subject first cohort. Worth noting for this clone: Its antigen remains unidentified.

Profiled with immunoSEQ multiplex PCR; TCRdb holds only in-frame clones, not every one. The sample carries about 250,000 clones, about 90% recorded once. The CDR3 extends over 17 amino acids. Between the trimmed V and J ends, which lost 0 bases and 2 bases, there was a span of 14 bases. Germline lookup yields CDR1 LNHDA and CDR2 SQIVND (reference sequence). This clonotype was sampled from a man younger than 35 in good health and CMV-seropositive. The chain recombines TRBV19 with TRBJ2-1; D is possibly TRBD1 or TRBD2 (5 bases each). Material for sequencing was PBMCs. The DNA for the CDR3 is TGTGCCAGTAGTATAGATGGGACGGGGCGAGCCTACAATGAGCAGTTCTTC. Amino acids: CASSIDGTGRAYNEQFF.